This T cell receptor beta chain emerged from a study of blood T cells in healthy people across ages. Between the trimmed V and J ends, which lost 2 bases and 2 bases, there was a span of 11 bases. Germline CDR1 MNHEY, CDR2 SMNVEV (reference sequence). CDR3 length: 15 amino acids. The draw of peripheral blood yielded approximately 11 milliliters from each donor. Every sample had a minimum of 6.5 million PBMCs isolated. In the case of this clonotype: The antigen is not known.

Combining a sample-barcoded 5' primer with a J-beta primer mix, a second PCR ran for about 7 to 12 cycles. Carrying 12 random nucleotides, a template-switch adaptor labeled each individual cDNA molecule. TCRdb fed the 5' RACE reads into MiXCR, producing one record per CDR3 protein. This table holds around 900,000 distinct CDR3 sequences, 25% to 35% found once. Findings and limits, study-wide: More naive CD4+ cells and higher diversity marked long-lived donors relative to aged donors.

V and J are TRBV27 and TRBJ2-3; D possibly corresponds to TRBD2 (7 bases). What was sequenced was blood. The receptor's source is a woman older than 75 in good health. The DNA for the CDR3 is TGTGCCAGCAGTTTAAGGGGGGGCTACACAGATACGCAGTATTTT. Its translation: CASSLRGGYTDTQYF.